Only one count was recorded for the clone carrying this T cell receptor beta chain. These data originate in a study of blood T cell repertoires in COVID-19. Study summary: PBMCs, B-cell-depleted T cells, or T cells were the source of the cDNA or gDNA that made up the material.

Assay used: immunoSEQ multiplex PCR; TCRdb lists only in-frame clones, some missing. The sample lists over 150,000 clones, around 85% occurring once. Germline-derived CDR1 and CDR2 are LGHNT and FRNRAP. J was trimmed by 4 bases and V by 7 bases; bases with no gene match: 8. The CDR3 is 15 residues long. The genes are TRBV12-5 and TRBJ2-2; 8 bases are shared with TRBD1. The source is a man at least 80 years old with COVID-19, enrolled during active disease. The specimen was peripheral blood. The CDR3 DNA follows: TGTGCTAGTGTTTCTCGGACAGGGCGCACCGGGGAGCTGTTTTTT. It is translated as CASVSRTGRTGELFF.